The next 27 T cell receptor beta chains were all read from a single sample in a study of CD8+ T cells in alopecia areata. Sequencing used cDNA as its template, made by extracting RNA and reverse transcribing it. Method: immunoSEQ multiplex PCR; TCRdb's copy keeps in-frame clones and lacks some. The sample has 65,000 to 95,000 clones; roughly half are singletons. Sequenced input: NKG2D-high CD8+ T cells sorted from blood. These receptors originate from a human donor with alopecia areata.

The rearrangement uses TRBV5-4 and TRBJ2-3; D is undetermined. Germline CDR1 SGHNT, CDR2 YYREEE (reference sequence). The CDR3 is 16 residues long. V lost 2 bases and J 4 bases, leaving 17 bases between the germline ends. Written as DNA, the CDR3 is TGTGCCAGCAGCTTTACCGGCATGAGGTATCCAGATACGCAGTATTTT. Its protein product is CASSFTGMRYPDTQYF.

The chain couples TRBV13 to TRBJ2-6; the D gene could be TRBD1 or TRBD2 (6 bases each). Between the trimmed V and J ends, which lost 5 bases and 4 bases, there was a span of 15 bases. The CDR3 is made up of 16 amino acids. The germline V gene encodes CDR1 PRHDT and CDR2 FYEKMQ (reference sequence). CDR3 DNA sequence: TGTGCCAGCAGCAGCCGTTGGGGGGCCGGGGCCAACGTCCTGACTTTC. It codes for CASSSRWGAGANVLTF.

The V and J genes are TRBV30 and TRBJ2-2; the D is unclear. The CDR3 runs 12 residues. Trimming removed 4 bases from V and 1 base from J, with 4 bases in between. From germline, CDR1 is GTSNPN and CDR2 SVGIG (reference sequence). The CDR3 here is CAWIRNTGELFF. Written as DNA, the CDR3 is TGTGCCTGGATCCGGAACACCGGGGAGCTGTTTTTT.

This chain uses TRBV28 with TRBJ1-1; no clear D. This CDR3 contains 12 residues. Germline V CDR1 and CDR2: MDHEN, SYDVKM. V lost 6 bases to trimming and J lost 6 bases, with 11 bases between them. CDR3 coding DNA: TGTGCCAGCAGCTATGGAGAGGCTGAAGCTTTCTTT. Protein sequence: CASSYGEAEAFF.

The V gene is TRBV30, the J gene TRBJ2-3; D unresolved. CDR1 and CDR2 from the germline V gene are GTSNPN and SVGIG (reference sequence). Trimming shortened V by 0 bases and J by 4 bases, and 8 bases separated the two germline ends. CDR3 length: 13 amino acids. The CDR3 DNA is TGTGCCTGGAGTGTACTACCCGCAGATACGCAGTATTTT. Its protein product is CAWSVLPADTQYF.

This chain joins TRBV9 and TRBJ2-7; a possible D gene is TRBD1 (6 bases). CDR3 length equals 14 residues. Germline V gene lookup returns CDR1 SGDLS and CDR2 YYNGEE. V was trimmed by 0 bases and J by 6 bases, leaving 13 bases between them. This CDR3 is CASSVGYGTTEQYF. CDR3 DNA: TGTGCCAGCAGCGTAGGATACGGGACAACCGAGCAGTACTTC. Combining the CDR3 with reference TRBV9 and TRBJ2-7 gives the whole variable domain DSGVTQTPKHLITATGQRVTLRCSPRSGDLSVYWYQQSLDQGLQFLIQYYNGEERAKGNILERFSAQQFPDLHSELNLSSLELGDSALYFCASSVGYGTTEQYFGPGTRLTVT.

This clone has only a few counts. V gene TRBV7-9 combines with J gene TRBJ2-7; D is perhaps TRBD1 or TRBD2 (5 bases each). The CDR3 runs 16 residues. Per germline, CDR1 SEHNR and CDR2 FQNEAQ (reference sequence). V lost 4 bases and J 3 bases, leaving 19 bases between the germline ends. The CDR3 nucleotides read TGTGCCAGCAGCTCCATCGGGACGACCACCCACTACGAGCAGTACTTC. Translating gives CASSSIGTTTHYEQYF.

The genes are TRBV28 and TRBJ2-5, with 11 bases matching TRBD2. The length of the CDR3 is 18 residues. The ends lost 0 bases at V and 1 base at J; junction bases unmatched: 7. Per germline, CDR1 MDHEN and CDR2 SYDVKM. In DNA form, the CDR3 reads TGTGCCAGCAGTTTATGGCTCACTAGCGGGGGCATCCAAGAGACCCAGTACTTC. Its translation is CASSLWLTSGGIQETQYF.

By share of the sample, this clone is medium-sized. CDR3 nucleotides: TGTGCCAGCAGCTCCTCTGTGCAGGGGACACCGAACACTGAAGCTTTCTTT. Protein sequence: CASSSSVQGTPNTEAFF. The chain couples TRBV13 to TRBJ1-1; perhaps TRBD1 as D (6 bases). Per germline, CDR1 PRHDT and CDR2 FYEKMQ (reference sequence). The CDR3 loop spans 17 amino acids. Trimming took off 4 bases at V and 1 base at J, with 19 bases between the two ends.

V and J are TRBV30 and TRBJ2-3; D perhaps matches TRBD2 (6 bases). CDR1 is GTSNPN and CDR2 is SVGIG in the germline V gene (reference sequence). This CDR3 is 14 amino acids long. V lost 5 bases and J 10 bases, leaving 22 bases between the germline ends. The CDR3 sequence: CAWDTTSSGDAQYF. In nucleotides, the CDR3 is TGTGCCTGGGACACGACTAGTTCGGGCGACGCGCAGTATTTT.

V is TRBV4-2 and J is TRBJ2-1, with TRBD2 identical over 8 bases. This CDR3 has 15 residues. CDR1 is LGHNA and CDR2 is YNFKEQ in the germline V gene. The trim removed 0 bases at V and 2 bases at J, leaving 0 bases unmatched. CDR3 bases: TGTGCCAGCAGCCAAGAAGCGGGAGCCTACAATGAGCAGTTCTTC. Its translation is CASSQEAGAYNEQFF.

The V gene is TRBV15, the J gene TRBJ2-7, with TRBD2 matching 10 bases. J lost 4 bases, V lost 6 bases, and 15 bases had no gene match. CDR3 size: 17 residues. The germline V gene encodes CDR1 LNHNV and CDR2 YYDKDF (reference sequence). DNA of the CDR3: TGTGCCACCAGTCTACAGCGGGGGGGCCGGACCTTATACGAGCAGTACTTC. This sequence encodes CATSLQRGGRTLYEQYF.

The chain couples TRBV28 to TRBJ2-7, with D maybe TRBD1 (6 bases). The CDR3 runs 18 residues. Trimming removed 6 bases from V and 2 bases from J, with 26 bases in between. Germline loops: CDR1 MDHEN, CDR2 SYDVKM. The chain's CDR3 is CASRPEIPTGMAAYEQYF. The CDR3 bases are TGTGCCAGCAGACCCGAAATCCCGACAGGCATGGCAGCCTACGAGCAGTACTTC.

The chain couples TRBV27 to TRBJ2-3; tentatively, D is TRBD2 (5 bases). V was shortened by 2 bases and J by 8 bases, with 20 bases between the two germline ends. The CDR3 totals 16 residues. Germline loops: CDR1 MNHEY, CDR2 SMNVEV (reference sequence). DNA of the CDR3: TGTGCCAGCAGTTTAGAGTTGGGAGCCCACCGCAGTACGCAGTATTTT. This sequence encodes CASSLELGAHRSTQYF.

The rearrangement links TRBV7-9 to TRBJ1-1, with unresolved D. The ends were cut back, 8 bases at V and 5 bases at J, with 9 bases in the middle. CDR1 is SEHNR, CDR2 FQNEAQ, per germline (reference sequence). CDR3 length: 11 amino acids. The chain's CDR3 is CASLLKTEAFF. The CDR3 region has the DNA TGTGCCAGCCTCCTTAAGACTGAAGCTTTCTTT.

In nucleotides, the CDR3 is TGTGCCAGCAGTTACTCGTGGGAGGGCCCCGGTGAGCAGTTCTTC. As protein: CASSYSWEGPGEQFF. The gene calls are TRBV6-6 and TRBJ2-1; 7 bases agree with TRBD2. The CDR3 is 15 amino acids. Germline loops: CDR1 MNHNY, CDR2 SVGAGI (reference sequence). J was trimmed by 9 bases and V by 0 bases; bases with no gene match: 8.

The CDR3 loop is CASSIGPNIGYEQYF. CDR3 nucleotide sequence: TGCGCCAGCAGCATAGGACCGAATATCGGCTACGAGCAGTACTTC. V is TRBV4-1 and J is TRBJ2-7; no firm D call. From germline, CDR1 is MGHRA and CDR2 YSYEKL. The CDR3 has 15 residues. The V end lost 5 bases, the J end lost 3 bases, and 17 bases lay between the germline ends.

The CDR3 is CASKGLATDQETQYF. The CDR3 coding sequence is TGTGCCAGCAAAGGACTAGCGACAGACCAAGAGACCCAGTACTTC. The chain recombines TRBV27 with TRBJ2-5, with TRBD2 matching over 9 bases. The J segment lost 0 bases and the V segment lost 7 bases, leaving 6 bases of the junction unmatched. The CDR3 contains 15 residues. Looked up from germline, CDR1 is MNHEY and CDR2 is SMNVEV (reference sequence).

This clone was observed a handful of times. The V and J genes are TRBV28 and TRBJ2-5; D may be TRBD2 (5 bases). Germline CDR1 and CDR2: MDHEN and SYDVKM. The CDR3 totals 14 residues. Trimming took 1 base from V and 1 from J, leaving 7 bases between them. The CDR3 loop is CASSLLGVQETQYF. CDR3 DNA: TGTGCCAGCAGTTTATTGGGAGTCCAAGAGACCCAGTACTTC.

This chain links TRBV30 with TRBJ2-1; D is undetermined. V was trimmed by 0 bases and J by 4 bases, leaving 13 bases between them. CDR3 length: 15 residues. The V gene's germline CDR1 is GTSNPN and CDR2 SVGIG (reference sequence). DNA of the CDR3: TGTGCCTGGAGTGTACCCCGGACCTCATACAATGAGCAGTTCTTC. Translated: CAWSVPRTSYNEQFF.

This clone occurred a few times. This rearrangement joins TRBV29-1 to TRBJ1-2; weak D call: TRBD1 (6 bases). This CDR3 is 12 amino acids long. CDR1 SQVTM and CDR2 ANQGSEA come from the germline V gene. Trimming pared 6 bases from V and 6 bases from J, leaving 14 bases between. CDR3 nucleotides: TGCAGCGTGCGGACAGCCAAAGATGGCTACACCTTC. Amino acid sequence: CSVRTAKDGYTF.

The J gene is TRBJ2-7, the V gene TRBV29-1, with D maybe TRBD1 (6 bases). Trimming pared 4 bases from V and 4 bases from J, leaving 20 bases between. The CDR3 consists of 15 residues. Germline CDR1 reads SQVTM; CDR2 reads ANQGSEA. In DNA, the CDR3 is TGCAGCGTTGCACTCCGGGACACCCCACTGTACGAGCAGTACTTC. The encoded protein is CSVALRDTPLYEQYF.

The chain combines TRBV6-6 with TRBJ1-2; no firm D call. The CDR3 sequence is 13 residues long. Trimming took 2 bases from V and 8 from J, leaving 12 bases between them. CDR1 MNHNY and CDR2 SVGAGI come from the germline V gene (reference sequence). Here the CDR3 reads CASSYVGGSGYTF. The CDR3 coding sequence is TGTGCCAGCAGTTACGTAGGTGGGAGCGGCTACACCTTC.

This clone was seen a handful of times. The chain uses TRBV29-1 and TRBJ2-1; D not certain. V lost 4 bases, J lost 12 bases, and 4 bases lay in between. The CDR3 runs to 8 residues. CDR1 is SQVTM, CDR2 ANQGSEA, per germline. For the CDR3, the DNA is TGCAGCGTTGCTGGGCAGTTCTTC. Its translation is CSVAGQFF.

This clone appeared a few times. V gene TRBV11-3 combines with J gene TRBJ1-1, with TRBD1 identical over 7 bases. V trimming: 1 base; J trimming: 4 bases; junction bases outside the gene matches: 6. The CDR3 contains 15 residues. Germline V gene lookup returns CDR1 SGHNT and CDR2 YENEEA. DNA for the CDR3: TGTGCCAGCAGCTTAGCAGGGGGAATGGCCACTGAAGCTTTCTTT. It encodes CASSLAGGMATEAFF.

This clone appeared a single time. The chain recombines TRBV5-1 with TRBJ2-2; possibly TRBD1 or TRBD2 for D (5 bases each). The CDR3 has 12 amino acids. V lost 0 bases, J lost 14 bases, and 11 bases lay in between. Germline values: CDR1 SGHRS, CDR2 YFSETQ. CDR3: CASSLAPGRLFF. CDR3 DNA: TGCGCCAGCAGCTTGGCCCCGGGACGACTGTTTTTT. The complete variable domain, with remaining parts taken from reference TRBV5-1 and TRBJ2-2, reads KAGVTQTPRYLIKTRGQQVTLSCSPISGHRSVSWYQQTPGQGLQFLFEYFSETQRNKGNFPGRFSGRQFSNSRSEMNVSTLELGDSALYLCASSLAPGRLFFGEGSRLTVL.

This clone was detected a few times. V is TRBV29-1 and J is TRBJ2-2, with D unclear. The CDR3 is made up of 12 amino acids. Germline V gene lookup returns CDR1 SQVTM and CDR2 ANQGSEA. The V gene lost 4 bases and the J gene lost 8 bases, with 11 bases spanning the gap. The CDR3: CSVVMENGELFF. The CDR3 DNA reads TGCAGCGTTGTAATGGAAAATGGGGAGCTGTTTTTT.